This T cell receptor beta chain was identified during a study of graft-versus-host responses after intestinal transplantation (dated by TCRdb to about 2021). Study-wide context: The transplants that recipients got were multivisceral, liver-intestinal, or isolated intestinal. Rather than being sequenced by the commercial service, samples from a few later patients were sequenced in-house on an Illumina MiSeq and processed with MiXCR. To identify alloreactive clones, pre-transplant mixed lymphocyte reaction products were sequenced and compared with unstimulated pre-transplant donor and recipient T cells. Anti-thymocyte globulin induction was given to all recipients, followed by maintenance tacrolimus and steroids for two to three years. A peak of at least 4% donor T cells among recipient peripheral blood mononuclear cells was the definition used for donor T cell macrochimerism. Bulk TCR-beta CDR3 sequencing was used to track graft-versus-host and host-versus-graft alloreactive T cell clones in the graft, circulation and bone marrow after intestinal transplantation. The cohort enrolled approximately 24 intestinal transplant recipients, one of whom was a retransplant, and a few patients without pretransplant specimens were excluded. What the study reported, not specific to this receptor: GvH clones turned up in recipient bone marrow, with some appearing earlier in ileal mucosa or blood, a pattern consistent with an intestinal mucosal origin. Early after transplant, declines in HvG clones were associated with peak levels of circulating GvH clones. Conclusions were limited by the relatively low number and heterogeneity of intestinal transplant patients. Patients with donor T cell macrochimerism had high GvH to HvG T cell clonal ratios in their allografts.

Unmatched junction bases come to 5, with V trimmed by 4 bases and J by 4 bases. Including cysteine and phenylalanine, the CDR3 has 14 amino acids. The sequence is cut down to CDR3 DNA, 42 bases in frame from base 1. CDR1 is given as LNHNV and CDR2 as YYDKDF, both from the germline V gene (reference sequence). The library was built by means of the immunoSEQ multiplex PCR assay. In most patients, genomic DNA was isolated using the Qiagen DNeasy Blood and Tissue Kit and sent frozen to Adaptive Biotechnologies for TCR sequencing. For most patients, genomic DNA was subjected to high-throughput TCR-beta CDR3 sequencing by Adaptive Biotechnologies. As for the authors' bioinformatics: Adaptive's ImmunoSEQ software was the source of the TCR sequencing data for about 18 patients, while a few other patients were processed with MiXCR and VDJtools. To correct CD4 versus CD8 sorting errors, any sequence found in both subsets at a frequency ratio below 5:1 was removed. CDR3 nucleotide sequences shared between donor and recipient were removed because their origin could not be assigned. At least 2-fold expansion over unstimulated cells and a minimum CFSE-low frequency of 0.002% (template counts) or 0.001% (read counts) were required for clones to be classified as alloreactive. Mappable clones were those detected in sequenced pre-transplant spleen, lymph node, or MLR CFSE-low populations of the donor or recipient. The cumulative frequency of alloreactive clones was calculated as a percentage of all sequences, weighted by copy number. As stored in TCRdb, this immuneACCESS dataset retains in-frame rearrangements with V and J assigned. A fraction of the clones does not appear; measured against another copy, unresolved V genes explain less than half of the discrepancy, and the remainder lacks a known reason. V, J and clone size derive from that table, while D and trimming were established from the DNA sequence. A total of tens of thousands of clones appear in this sample, about nine tenths of them only once. 1.3% of the sample is in the top ten clones.

This clone appeared a few times. Its antigen target is currently unknown. The record has no base qualities; no much larger clone is one base away. The meaning of the sample's time point label: cells obtained before transplantation from donor or recipient. CD3+CD4+ and CD3+CD8+ populations were FACS-sorted from unstimulated pre-transplant donor and recipient cells taken from spleen or lymph nodes. Recombination joined TRBV15 with TRBJ2-7; 9 bases in between match TRBD2. This specimen was unstimulated CD8+ T cells sorted from spleen or lymph node cells, taken before intestinal transplant. This clonotype was obtained from a human donor who received an intestinal transplant. The CDR3 sequence is CATSTKRGVYEQYF. DNA sequence: TGTGCCACCAGCACCAAGCGGGGGGTTTACGAGCAGTACTTC.